These 25 T cell receptor beta chains were sequenced from one sample in a study of cytomegalovirus exposure and HLA in healthy donors. Use of 60 Vbeta and 13 Jbeta primers characterized the PCR. Clones were sequenced by immunoSEQ multiplex PCR, and TCRdb holds only the in-frame ones, with some missing. The data contain about 190,000 clones, roughly 75% of them singletons. The specimen sequenced was PBMCs. These receptors were obtained from a man aged 30 to 45 in good health and CMV-seropositive.

The chain carries TRBV12-5 and TRBJ1-5; 8 nucleotides align to TRBD1. Looked up from germline, CDR1 is LGHNT and CDR2 is FRNRAP. The CDR3 is made up of 18 amino acids. Germline trimming cut 5 bases from V and 1 base from J; bases unmatched to any gene: 13. The CDR3 DNA reads as TGTGCTAGTGGTCCGCTACCGGGGACAGGCCTAAGCAATCAGCCCCAGCATTTT. Protein: CASGPLPGTGLSNQPQHF. The variable domain in full, with the rest retrieved from reference TRBV12-5 and TRBJ1-5, is DARVTQTPRHKVTEMGQEVTMRCQPILGHNTVFWYRQTMMQGLELLAYFRNRAPLDDSGMPKDRFSAEMPDATLATLKIQPSEPRDSAVYFCASGPLPGTGLSNQPQHFGDGTRLSIL.

The chain carries TRBV28 and TRBJ2-7; weak D call: TRBD2 (6 bases). CDR1 and CDR2 from the germline V gene are MDHEN and SYDVKM. V lost 2 bases and J lost 0, with 8 bases in between. The CDR3 is made up of 14 amino acids. The CDR3 DNA reads as TGTGCCAGCAGTTTAATCGGGGGCTCCTACGAGCAGTACTTC. Residues: CASSLIGGSYEQYF.

This clone appeared a few times. This chain links TRBV5-8 with TRBJ1-2; TRBD1 is a possible D gene (5 bases). CDR1 SGHTS and CDR2 YDEGEE come from the germline V gene. CDR3 length equals 14 residues. Trimming stripped 6 bases from V and 2 bases from J, with 14 bases between. The CDR3 nucleotides read TGTGCCAGCACCGTGGGGGGGGAGAACTATGGCTACACCTTC. Translating it yields CASTVGGENYGYTF.

The gene calls are TRBV18 and TRBJ1-2; 9 positions agree with TRBD1. The CDR3 has 16 amino acids. J was trimmed by 6 bases and V by 4 bases; bases with no gene match: 12. Germline V gene sequence: CDR1 KGHSH, CDR2 LQKENI. This CDR3 reads CASSLLDRGEGNGYTF. In DNA form, the CDR3 reads TGTGCCAGCTCACTCCTGGACAGGGGTGAGGGCAATGGCTACACCTTC.

The genes are TRBV30 and TRBJ2-3, with D perhaps TRBD2 (6 bases). Trimming left V 8 bases short and J 4 bases short, with 10 bases between. The germline CDR1 and CDR2 sequences are GTSNPN and SVGIG (reference sequence). The length of the CDR3 is 11 residues. CDR3 amino acids: CAHGSSDTQYF. CDR3 in DNA: TGTGCCCACGGGAGCTCAGATACGCAGTATTTT.

For the CDR3, the DNA is TGTGCCAGCAGCCCCCGGGGGGGGTATGGTGTCGGGGAGCTGTTTTTT. Protein sequence: CASSPRGGYGVGELFF. This rearrangement joins TRBV11-3 to TRBJ2-2, with 8 bases identical to TRBD2. V gave up 5 bases and J gave up 7 bases; unmatched junction bases: 12. This CDR3 comprises 16 residues. CDR1 is SGHNT, CDR2 YENEEA, per germline.

The chain recombines TRBV28 with TRBJ1-2; D is unresolved. CDR3 length equals 14 residues. From germline, CDR1 is MDHEN and CDR2 SYDVKM. The CDR3 bases are TGTTTAGAGGACCAGACGGGGATTAACTATGGCTACACCTTC. Its protein product is CLEDQTGINYGYTF.

This clone was counted only a few times. The V gene is TRBV30, the J gene TRBJ1-1, with a weak D call TRBD1 (6 bases). Germline loops: CDR1 GTSNPN, CDR2 SVGIG (reference sequence). The V and J ends lost 5 bases and 5 bases respectively, with 12 bases between them. The CDR3 runs to 12 residues. The CDR3, as DNA: TGTGCCTGGGAGACGGGGACAACTGAAGCTTTCTTT. Amino acids: CAWETGTTEAFF.

The chain carries TRBV10-3 and TRBJ2-1, with a weak D call TRBD1 (6 bases). Trimming shortened V by 10 bases and J by 0 bases, and 16 bases separated the two germline ends. The CDR3 runs to 15 residues. Germline CDR1 is ENHRY and CDR2 is SYGVKD. The CDR3 coding sequence is TGTGCCACTCGGGACACCAGGAGCTCCTACAATGAGCAGTTCTTC. It specifies CATRDTRSSYNEQFF.

This sequence joins TRBV15 and TRBJ2-2; maybe TRBD1 (5 bases). The ends were cut back, 1 base at V and 1 base at J, with 7 bases in the middle. The CDR3 sequence is 15 residues long. Germline CDR1 LNHNV, CDR2 YYDKDF (reference sequence). Written as DNA, the CDR3 is TGTGCCACCAGCAGAGGAGGACAGAACACCGGGGAGCTGTTTTTT. Translation gives CATSRGGQNTGELFF. Based on the CDR3 plus reference TRBV15 and TRBJ2-2, the full variable domain is DAMVIQNPRYQVTQFGKPVTLSCSQTLNHNVMYWYQQKSSQAPKLLFHYYDKDFNNEADTPDNFQSRRPNTSFCFLDIRSPGLGDTAMYLCATSRGGQNTGELFFGEGSRLTVL.

This clone was seen a handful of times. This sequence joins TRBV28 and TRBJ1-1; 9 bases are a match to TRBD1. With V trimmed by 1 base and J by 9 bases, 9 bases remained unmatched. Germline V gene lookup returns CDR1 MDHEN and CDR2 SYDVKM. The CDR3 consists of 15 residues. Here the CDR3 DNA reads TGTGCCAGCAGTTTATCCCGACAGGGGGGACCAAAAGCTTTCTTT. Protein sequence: CASSLSRQGGPKAFF.

The V call is TRBV7-2, the J call TRBJ2-1; 14 bases are shared with TRBD2. CDR1 is SGHTA, CDR2 FQGNSA, per germline. V was pared by 3 bases and J by 7 bases, with 8 bases of the junction left unmatched. There are 17 residues in the CDR3. CDR3 in DNA: TGTGCCAGCAGCTTTGGGGGACTAGCGGGAGTCGGAAATGAGCAGTTCTTC. It specifies CASSFGGLAGVGNEQFF.

The rearrangement uses TRBV30 and TRBJ1-4; 9 nucleotides match TRBD1. The V gene end was trimmed by 0 bases and the J gene end by 5 bases; junction bases not matched to a gene: 4. Germline CDR1 reads GTSNPN; CDR2 reads SVGIG (reference sequence). The CDR3 spans 15 residues. The CDR3 DNA follows: TGTGCCTGGAGTGTAGCCGGGACAGGGAATGAAAAACTGTTTTTT. Translating it yields CAWSVAGTGNEKLFF.

V and J are TRBV10-3 and TRBJ1-3; TRBD1 agrees at 7 bases. This CDR3 comprises 17 residues. Unmatched junction bases numbered 9, after V lost 2 bases and J lost 2 bases. Germline values: CDR1 ENHRY, CDR2 SYGVKD. The DNA for the CDR3 is TGTGCCATCAGTGAGCCAACCCCGACAGGGACTGGAAACACCATATATTTT. Its translation is CAISEPTPTGTGNTIYF.

This sequence joins TRBV5-4 and TRBJ1-5; D is unresolved. The CDR3 is 14 residues long. The germline gives CDR1 SGHNT, CDR2 YYREEE (reference sequence). Trimming removed 1 base from V and 11 bases from J, with 16 bases in between. CDR3 bases: TGTGCCAGCAGCTTGTCGGTACGGGAAGCGGCCCAGCATTTT. This encodes CASSLSVREAAQHF.

The rearrangement links TRBV12-5 to TRBJ2-2; tentative D call: TRBD1 (6 bases). CDR3 length equals 14 residues. From germline, CDR1 is LGHNT and CDR2 FRNRAP. V lost 8 bases and J lost 5, with 15 bases in between. The CDR3 region has the DNA TGTGCTAGTAGGGCAGGGGAACCGACCGGGGAGCTGTTTTTT. Its translation is CASRAGEPTGELFF.

V gene TRBV28 combines with J gene TRBJ2-2, with D maybe TRBD2 (5 bases). The CDR3 extends over 18 amino acids. Trimming took 3 bases from V and 9 from J, leaving 26 bases between them. CDR1 and CDR2 (germline): MDHEN, SYDVKM. In DNA, the CDR3 is TGTGCCAGCAGTTTGGGAGACGTACCCGGACCGGTTAAGAGGGAGCTGTTTTTT. The encoded protein is CASSLGDVPGPVKRELFF.

Concerning this clone itself: At one boundary the junction diverges from the germline segment, which might be a read error. The DNA of the CDR3 is TGTGCCAGCGGCTTTTCCGGGACAGGGGGGCTGGATACGCAGTATTTT. Translating gives CASGFSGTGGLDTQYF. The J gene is TRBJ2-3, the V gene TRBV5-6, with 11 bases matching TRBD1. CDR3 length: 16 residues. CDR1 is SGHDT, CDR2 YYEEEE, per germline.

This clone came up once. The gene calls are TRBV7-9 and TRBJ2-5; 7 bases align to TRBD2. CDR1 is SEHNR, CDR2 FQNEAQ, per germline (reference sequence). This CDR3 contains 16 residues. The V segment lost 6 bases and the J segment 5 bases; nucleotides outside the gene matches: 15. The CDR3 sequence is CASSDGDGRRKETQYF. In DNA form, the CDR3 reads TGTGCCAGCAGTGACGGTGACGGGAGGAGAAAGGAGACCCAGTACTTC.

V is TRBV15 and J is TRBJ2-1, with 8 nucleotides matching TRBD1. The CDR3 is 12 amino acids. The V segment lost 5 bases and the J segment 16 bases; nucleotides outside the gene matches: 10. Per the germline V gene, CDR1 is LNHNV and CDR2 is YYDKDF (reference sequence). The CDR3 DNA reads as TGTGCCACCAGCCCTCAGGGGGCGGATAGTTTCTTC. Amino acid sequence: CATSPQGADSFF.

The chain uses TRBV7-3 and TRBJ2-2, with a weak D call TRBD2 (6 bases). CDR3 size: 13 residues. Germline values: CDR1 SGHTA, CDR2 FQGTGA. Trimming took off 5 bases at V and 4 bases at J, with 8 bases between the two ends. The CDR3 DNA sequence: TGTGCCAGCAGCGCGGGGCCCACCGGGGAGCTGTTTTTT. It encodes CASSAGPTGELFF.

V and J are TRBV5-4 and TRBJ1-4; 8 positions agree with TRBD1. The V gene's germline CDR1 is SGHNT and CDR2 YYREEE (reference sequence). CDR3 length: 14 amino acids. V shed 4 bases and J 5 bases; nucleotides not matched to a gene: 4. CDR3 amino acids: CASSRDRQNEKLFF. The CDR3 bases are TGTGCCAGCAGCCGGGACAGGCAGAATGAAAAACTGTTTTTT. Supplemented by reference TRBV5-4 and TRBJ1-4, the full variable domain reads ETGVTQSPTHLIKTRGQQVTLRCSSQSGHNTVSWYQQALGQGPQFIFQYYREEENGRGNFPPRFSGLQFPNYSSELNVNALELDDSALYLCASSRDRQNEKLFFGSGTQLSVL.

The chain carries TRBV9 and TRBJ2-5; 8 positions agree with TRBD2. The CDR3 covers 18 residues. With 0 bases clipped from V and 4 bases from J, the junction kept 14 bases outside the gene matches. CDR1 is SGDLS, CDR2 YYNGEE, per germline. CDR3 bases: TGTGCCAGCAGCGTAGGGGTAGCGGGGACCCAGGGAGGAGAGACCCAGTACTTC. This sequence encodes CASSVGVAGTQGGETQYF.

The V call is TRBV5-1, the J call TRBJ2-5, with D unclear. The CDR3 is 11 residues long. Trimming shortened V by 7 bases and J by 4 bases, and 8 bases separated the two germline ends. Germline-derived CDR1 and CDR2 are SGHRS and YFSETQ. The CDR3 reads CASRERETQYF. The CDR3 bases are TGCGCCAGCCGCGAGAGAGAGACCCAGTACTTC. Filled out from reference TRBV5-1 and TRBJ2-5, the complete variable domain reads KAGVTQTPRYLIKTRGQQVTLSCSPISGHRSVSWYQQTPGQGLQFLFEYFSETQRNKGNFPGRFSGRQFSNSRSEMNVSTLELGDSALYLCASRERETQYFGPGTRLLVL.

The chain is built from TRBV19 and TRBJ2-7; 8 nucleotides match TRBD1. V dropped 5 bases and J dropped 5; count of bases not matched to a gene: 8. The CDR3 spans 14 residues. The germline gives CDR1 LNHDA, CDR2 SQIVND (reference sequence). This CDR3 is CASSGQGLYDEQYF. DNA of the CDR3: TGTGCCAGTAGTGGACAGGGATTATACGACGAGCAGTACTTC. The variable domain in full, completed from reference TRBV19 and TRBJ2-7, reads DGGITQSPKYLFRKEGQNVTLSCEQNLNHDAMYWYRQDPGQGLRLIYYSQIVNDFQKGDIAEGYSVSREKKESFPLTVTSAQKNPTAFYLCASSGQGLYDEQYFGPGTRLTVT.